A single sample gave rise to the 18 T cell receptor beta chains below, sequenced in a study of shared clonotypes between healthy human individuals. Using immunoSEQ multiplex PCR, the repertoire was profiled, and TCRdb retains in-frame clones only, with some absent. The sample holds some 2.1 million clones, roughly 94% seen once. Input material: naive CD4+ T cells sorted from blood. The subset: CD45RA+ positively selected. These receptors were taken from a man aged 18 to 29 in good health.

The chain links TRBV2 to TRBJ2-1; D is ambiguous. The germline CDR1 and CDR2 sequences are SNHLY and FYNNEI. The CDR3 runs 14 residues. Trimming pared 7 bases from V and 0 bases from J, leaving 10 bases between. The CDR3 region is CASTQESSYNEQFF. CDR3 sequence (DNA): TGTGCCAGCACTCAGGAGAGCTCCTACAATGAGCAGTTCTTC.

J is TRBJ2-7 and V is TRBV6-4, with D tentatively TRBD1 (6 bases). Between the trimmed V and J ends, which lost 2 bases and 6 bases, there was a span of 14 bases. Germline V gene data show CDR1 as MRHNA and CDR2 as SNTAGT. There are 14 residues in the CDR3. CDR3 sequence: CASSDRETGSEQYF. CDR3 coding DNA: TGTGCCAGCAGTGACCGCGAGACAGGCTCCGAGCAGTACTTC.

J is TRBJ2-7 and V is TRBV2, with TRBD2 matching over 9 bases. The CDR3 runs to 15 residues. J was trimmed by 2 bases and V by 8 bases; bases with no gene match: 10. The germline gives CDR1 SNHLY, CDR2 FYNNEI. The CDR3 DNA is TGTGCCAGCTGCCCCCTCGCTAGCGGGGCCTACGAGCAGTACTTC. Translated: CASCPLASGAYEQYF.

The CDR3 sequence: CASSEGVSQGGYTF. CDR3 bases: TGTGCCAGCAGCGAAGGGGTCAGCCAGGGAGGCTACACCTTC. The chain employs TRBV28 and TRBJ1-2, with D perhaps TRBD1 (5 bases). CDR1 is MDHEN, CDR2 SYDVKM, per germline. V lost 6 bases and J 8 bases, leaving 19 bases between the germline ends. The CDR3 contains 14 residues.

The CDR3 is CASSQDRASLGGDEQFF. The CDR3 DNA is TGCGCCAGCAGCCAAGATCGGGCTAGCCTAGGGGGCGATGAGCAGTTCTTC. V and J are TRBV4-3 and TRBJ2-1; TRBD1 matches at 7 bases. CDR1 and CDR2 (germline): LGHNA, YSLEER. The CDR3 has 17 amino acids. J was trimmed by 8 bases and V by 0 bases; bases with no gene match: 13.

This chain uses TRBV6-1 with TRBJ2-5, with no clear D. Trimming removed 1 base from V and 2 bases from J, with 8 bases in between. Germline assignment: CDR1 MNHNS and CDR2 SASEGT. The CDR3 loop spans 14 amino acids. The CDR3 DNA is TGTGCCAGCAGTGAAGTTAACAGACAAGAGACCCAGTACTTC. This codes for CASSEVNRQETQYF.

The chain employs TRBV9 and TRBJ2-1; TRBD2 matches 13 bases. V dropped 5 bases and J dropped 3; count of bases not matched to a gene: 8. Germline lookup yields CDR1 SGDLS and CDR2 YYNGEE. The CDR3 contains 17 residues. The CDR3 loop is CASSPWTSGGRYNEQFF. As DNA, the CDR3 is TGTGCCAGCAGTCCCTGGACTAGCGGGGGCCGCTACAATGAGCAGTTCTTC.

V is TRBV14 and J is TRBJ2-7, with TRBD1 identical over 8 bases. J was trimmed by 6 bases and V by 3 bases; bases with no gene match: 7. Germline CDR1 and CDR2: SGHDN and FVKESK. This CDR3 region has 14 residues. DNA of the CDR3: TGTGCCAGCAGCCACTCCGGGACAGGTACCGAGCAGTACTTC. It codes for CASSHSGTGTEQYF.

The chain employs TRBV9 and TRBJ2-5; 10 bases match TRBD2. The CDR3 is 15 amino acids. Trimming cost V 3 bases and J 5 bases; bases outside gene matches: 7. Germline CDR1 SGDLS, CDR2 YYNGEE. In nucleotides, the CDR3 is TGTGCCAGCAGCGCTAGCGGGAGACGGTGGGAGACCCAGTACTTC. Translated: CASSASGRRWETQYF.

This chain links TRBV4-2 with TRBJ2-7, with 11 bases matching TRBD2. After removal of 0 bases from V and 3 bases from J, the junction contained 13 bases not matched to a gene. The length of the CDR3 is 19 residues. In germline, CDR1 is LGHNA, CDR2 YNFKEQ. The CDR3 coding sequence is TGTGCCAGCAGCCAAGATTTGGGGCTAGCGGGGGGCGATTTCTACGAGCAGTACTTC. Translated, it gives CASSQDLGLAGGDFYEQYF.

The V call is TRBV6-5, the J call TRBJ2-7; TRBD1 matches 8 bases. This CDR3 has 16 residues. With 0 bases clipped from V and 3 bases from J, the junction kept 7 bases outside the gene matches. From germline, CDR1 is MNHEY and CDR2 SVGAGI. The CDR3 protein is CASSYSKAGGVYEQYF. The CDR3 nucleotides are TGTGCCAGCAGTTACTCAAAGGCAGGGGGCGTCTACGAGCAGTACTTC.

This clone has only one observation. The chain recombines TRBV7-8 with TRBJ1-5; D remains ambiguous. The CDR3 has 16 residues. The V and J ends lost 5 bases and 1 base respectively, with 15 bases between them. Looked up from germline, CDR1 is SGHVS and CDR2 is FQNEAQ. The DNA of the CDR3 is TGTGCCAGCAGCCTTGGGCCGGGTGGGAGCAATCAGCCCCAGCATTTT. This codes for CASSLGPGGSNQPQHF. Full variable domain (remainder filled in from reference TRBV7-8 and TRBJ1-5): GAGVSQSPRYKVAKRGQDVALRCDPISGHVSLFWYQQALGQGPEFLTYFQNEAQLDKSGLPSDRFFAERPEGSVSTLKIQRTQQEDSAVYLCASSLGPGGSNQPQHFGDGTRLSIL.

Only a few counts were recorded for this clone. The V call is TRBV7-2, the J call TRBJ2-1; D not resolved. Per the germline V gene, CDR1 is SGHTA and CDR2 is FQGNSA. There are 13 residues in the CDR3. With 1 base removed from V and 5 bases from J, the gap between germline ends came to 6 bases. In DNA form, the CDR3 reads TGTGCCAGCAGCTTAGATGATGACAATGAGCAGTTCTTC. Translating gives CASSLDDDNEQFF.

The chain employs TRBV18 and TRBJ2-7; tentatively, D is TRBD2 (6 bases). Germline CDR1 is KGHSH and CDR2 is LQKENI. V was cut by 3 bases and J by 7 bases, with 22 bases left in between. The CDR3 sequence is 16 residues long. CDR3 sequence reads: CASSPFFGGDTREQYF. The DNA for the CDR3 is TGTGCCAGCTCACCTTTTTTCGGGGGTGATACGAGGGAGCAGTACTTC.

The CDR3 bases are TGTGCCAGCGGCCCCGCAGGGGGCGGTCAGCCCCAGCATTTT. Protein: CASGPAGGGQPQHF. This rearrangement joins TRBV25-1 to TRBJ1-5; 8 nucleotides align to TRBD1. CDR3 size: 14 residues. Trimming at V came to 8 bases and at J to 6 bases, leaving 9 bases not matched to a gene. CDR1 and CDR2 (germline): MGHDK, SYGVNS.

The chain links TRBV7-9 to TRBJ2-1, with 7 positions matching TRBD1. Trimming at V came to 8 bases and at J to 9 bases, leaving 10 bases not matched to a gene. Germline CDR1 and CDR2: SEHNR and FQNEAQ (reference sequence). The CDR3 has 13 amino acids. Here the CDR3 reads CASRTGRLREQFF. CDR3 in DNA: TGTGCCAGCCGGACAGGACGGCTGCGTGAGCAGTTCTTC.

V is TRBV9 and J is TRBJ2-5; 12 positions match TRBD2. This CDR3 comprises 15 residues. The V gene end was trimmed by 4 bases and the J gene end by 5 bases; junction bases not matched to a gene: 6. CDR1 SGDLS and CDR2 YYNGEE come from the germline V gene. The CDR3 loop is CASSTWTSGMETQYF. CDR3 DNA: TGTGCCAGCAGCACCTGGACTAGCGGGATGGAGACCCAGTACTTC.

V is TRBV2 and J is TRBJ2-3, with 10 bases lining up with TRBD1. CDR1 and CDR2 from the germline V gene are SNHLY and FYNNEI. The ends lost 8 bases at V and 4 bases at J; junction bases unmatched: 6. The CDR3 spans 14 residues. This CDR3 reads CASRDRGLADTQYF. CDR3 DNA sequence: TGTGCCAGCCGCGACAGGGGGCTTGCAGATACGCAGTATTTT.